The 22 T cell receptor beta chains given below trace back to one sample, sequenced in a study of cytomegalovirus exposure and HLA in healthy donors. PCR used 60 Vbeta primers and 13 Jbeta primers. TCRdb keeps only in-frame clones here, not all; method: immunoSEQ multiplex PCR. The table includes around 150,000 clones, approximately 85% detected once. Sequences were obtained from PBMCs. These receptors all come from a middle-aged man in good health and CMV-seropositive.

The genes are TRBV15 and TRBJ2-6, with D tentatively TRBD1 (6 bases). Germline-derived CDR1 and CDR2 are LNHNV and YYDKDF (reference sequence). Trimming removed 1 base at V and 3 bases at J, with 10 bases between. The CDR3 is made up of 16 amino acids. In DNA form, the CDR3 reads TGTGCCACCAGCAGAGGGGAAGGGGGTGGGGCCAACGTCCTGACTTTC. This encodes CATSRGEGGGANVLTF.

The rearrangement links TRBV4-1 to TRBJ2-7; D ambiguous. This CDR3 comprises 15 residues. Trimming pared 0 bases from V and 3 bases from J, leaving 12 bases between. Looked up from germline, CDR1 is MGHRA and CDR2 is YSYEKL. CDR3 sequence: CASSQEQYPLYEQYF. In DNA form, the CDR3 reads TGCGCCAGCAGCCAAGAACAGTATCCCCTCTACGAGCAGTACTTC.

V is TRBV9 and J is TRBJ1-5; 10 bases line up with TRBD1. The CDR3 spans 14 residues. Looked up from germline, CDR1 is SGDLS and CDR2 is YYNGEE. The junction had 2 bases not matched to a gene; V was cut back by 3 bases and J by 5 bases. DNA of the CDR3: TGTGCCAGCAGCGGTGGACAGGGGGATCAGCCCCAGCATTTT. Its protein product is CASSGGQGDQPQHF.

As regards this clone: Compared with germline, one end of the junction differs, possibly owing to a read error. This same CDR3 is encoded by further DNA sequences in the sample. CDR3 loop: CASSISGSDTQYF. The CDR3 bases are TGCGCCAGCAGCATTAGCGGGTCAGACACGCAGTATTTT. This chain joins TRBV5-1 and TRBJ2-3; 7 bases line up with TRBD2. The CDR3 length is 13 residues. Germline lookup yields CDR1 SGHRS and CDR2 YFSETQ.

This clone has just one count. The chain joins TRBV19 to TRBJ1-5, with unresolved D. V lost 3 bases to trimming and J lost 6 bases, with 12 bases between them. This CDR3 has 14 amino acids. Germline CDR1 and CDR2: LNHDA and SQIVND (reference sequence). CDR3 DNA: TGTGCCAGTAGTATTAACGGGGTAGGTCAGCCCCAGCATTTT. Translation gives CASSINGVGQPQHF.

V gene TRBV11-2 combines with J gene TRBJ1-2; a weak D match, TRBD1 (6 bases). Germline V gene sequence: CDR1 SGHAT, CDR2 FQNNGV. V was shortened by 6 bases and J by 4 bases, with 15 bases between the two germline ends. The CDR3 loop spans 14 amino acids. As DNA, the CDR3 is TGTGCCAGCAGGTTTTTGGGGACATCCTATGGCTACACCTTC. Its translation: CASRFLGTSYGYTF.

The chain recombines TRBV7-8 with TRBJ2-7; TRBD1 might be the D (6 bases). V was clipped by 3 bases and J by 5 bases, with 14 bases between them. This CDR3 is 14 amino acids long. CDR1 SGHVS and CDR2 FQNEAQ come from the germline V gene. The CDR3 DNA reads TGTGCCAGCAGCTTCTATACAGGGTACGACGAGCAGTACTTC. Amino acid sequence: CASSFYTGYDEQYF.

The V and J genes are TRBV5-5 and TRBJ2-1, with a tentative D call TRBD2 (5 bases). Looked up from germline, CDR1 is SGHKS and CDR2 is YYEKEE (reference sequence). The V and J ends lost 2 bases and 0 bases respectively, with 15 bases between them. This CDR3 spans 17 amino acids. Written as DNA, the CDR3 is TGTGCCAGCAGCTTCTATTCGGGGTCGAGCTCCTACAATGAGCAGTTCTTC. Translation gives CASSFYSGSSSYNEQFF.

The rearrangement joins TRBV9 to TRBJ1-1, with 7 positions matching TRBD1. After removal of 3 bases from V and 3 bases from J, the junction contained 8 bases not matched to a gene. Germline assignment: CDR1 SGDLS and CDR2 YYNGEE. The CDR3 covers 15 residues. CDR3 DNA: TGTGCCAGCAGCGCCTGGACAGGATCCCACACTGAAGCTTTCTTT. Encoded protein: CASSAWTGSHTEAFF.

V gene TRBV27 combines with J gene TRBJ2-7, with a possible D match to TRBD2 (6 bases). The CDR3 spans 15 residues. Germline V gene data show CDR1 as MNHEY and CDR2 as SMNVEV (reference sequence). V was shortened by 4 bases and J by 2 bases, with 15 bases between the two germline ends. In nucleotides, the CDR3 is TGTGCCAGCAGTTCGGGGACTGGCGGGCCCTACGAGCAGTACTTC. Its translation: CASSSGTGGPYEQYF.

This clone has just a few counts. This chain uses TRBV10-3 with TRBJ1-5; TRBD1 is a possible D gene (5 bases). Trimming shortened V by 5 bases and J by 3 bases, and 8 bases separated the two germline ends. The CDR3 runs to 13 residues. Germline V CDR1 and CDR2: ENHRY, SYGVKD. CDR3 protein: CAISTGINQPQHF. DNA for the CDR3: TGTGCCATCAGTACAGGAATCAATCAGCCCCAGCATTTT.

A few counts support this clone. V gene TRBV5-1 combines with J gene TRBJ2-7, with 7 bases identical to TRBD1. The CDR3 spans 13 residues. J lost 3 bases, V lost 3 bases, and 3 bases had no gene match. Germline CDR1 and CDR2: SGHRS and YFSETQ. The CDR3 loop reads CASSSDRLYEQYF. The CDR3 coding sequence is TGCGCCAGCAGCTCGGACAGGCTCTACGAGCAGTACTTC.

The V and J genes are TRBV2 and TRBJ2-7; D perhaps matches TRBD1 (6 bases). The V and J ends lost 8 bases and 6 bases respectively, with 20 bases between them. This CDR3 is 14 amino acids long. The germline gives CDR1 SNHLY, CDR2 FYNNEI. DNA of the CDR3: TGTGCCAGCCTCCCTTTGAGGGGGAACAGCGAGCAGTACTTC. It specifies CASLPLRGNSEQYF.

This sequence joins TRBV5-1 and TRBJ2-1, with 15 bases identical to TRBD2. CDR1 and CDR2 from the germline V gene are SGHRS and YFSETQ. Losses at the gene ends were 4 bases for V and 10 bases for J; bases not matched to a gene: 6. This CDR3 is built from 15 residues. CDR3 bases: TGCGCCAGCAGCCTGGGACTAGCGGGAGGTTTGGAGCAGTTCTTC. Its translation is CASSLGLAGGLEQFF.

The V and J genes are TRBV2 and TRBJ2-7; tentative D call: TRBD1 (7 bases). Germline CDR1 SNHLY, CDR2 FYNNEI. This CDR3 spans 13 amino acids. The V gene lost 3 bases and the J gene lost 7 bases, with 13 bases spanning the gap. Here the CDR3 reads CASSDETGREQYF. Here the CDR3 DNA reads TGTGCCAGCAGTGACGAGACAGGGAGGGAGCAGTACTTC.

In this sample, this clone turned up a few times. The genes are TRBV6-6 and TRBJ2-7, with D maybe TRBD1 (5 bases). With 0 bases removed from V and 1 base from J, the gap between germline ends came to 13 bases. There are 16 residues in the CDR3. Germline assignment: CDR1 MNHNY and CDR2 SVGAGI (reference sequence). The CDR3 is CASSYSPDTGSYEQYF. CDR3 nucleotide sequence: TGTGCCAGCAGTTACTCCCCGGACACGGGTTCCTACGAGCAGTACTTC.

This clone was seen just once. CDR3 amino acids: CASSHPGLAGLANEQFF. CDR3 bases: TGCGCCAGCAGCCACCCGGGACTAGCGGGATTGGCCAATGAGCAGTTCTTC. V gene TRBV4-1 combines with J gene TRBJ2-1, with 13 positions matching TRBD2. The CDR3 is 17 amino acids. Losses at the gene ends were 3 bases for V and 6 bases for J; bases not matched to a gene: 8. Germline CDR1 reads MGHRA; CDR2 reads YSYEKL.

This clone was picked up a small number of times. V usage is TRBV7-2 and J usage is TRBJ1-3, with TRBD1 as a possible D gene (5 bases). V lost 2 bases, J lost 16 bases, and 21 bases lay in between. CDR3 length: 14 residues. Germline CDR1 is SGHTA and CDR2 is FQGNSA. The CDR3 nucleotides read TGTGCCAGCAGCTTATCTAGGACAAACCCCTATCCGTATTTT. Its translation is CASSLSRTNPYPYF.

The rearrangement uses TRBV7-2 and TRBJ2-5, with a weak D call TRBD2 (6 bases). Deletions cut 1 base from V and 5 bases from J, with 11 bases between. Germline V gene lookup returns CDR1 SGHTA and CDR2 FQGNSA. This CDR3 contains 14 residues. In nucleotides, the CDR3 is TGTGCCAGCAGCTTAGACAGCGGGCGGGAGACCCAGTACTTC. This translates into CASSLDSGRETQYF.

The CDR3 coding sequence is TGTGCCAGCAGCTTAGCGCCGCGGGGAGAGACCCAGTACTTC. Residues: CASSLAPRGETQYF. This chain uses TRBV7-2 with TRBJ2-5; D may be TRBD2 (6 bases). V dropped 0 bases and J dropped 4 bases, with 9 bases sitting between them. CDR1 and CDR2 from the germline V gene are SGHTA and FQGNSA. The CDR3 runs 14 residues.

This clone appeared a few times. V is TRBV5-4 and J is TRBJ2-7; 7 positions match TRBD1. V lost 4 bases and J lost 6; bases outside the gene matches: 7. The CDR3 spans 13 residues. CDR1 is SGHNT and CDR2 is YYREEE in the germline V gene (reference sequence). The CDR3 here is CASSIVGGGEQYF. The CDR3 bases are TGTGCCAGCAGCATAGTAGGGGGCGGCGAGCAGTACTTC.

The chain carries TRBV4-2 and TRBJ1-2, with TRBD1 matching 8 bases. The CDR3 runs to 14 residues. The germline CDR1 and CDR2 sequences are LGHNA and YNFKEQ. V was clipped by 3 bases and J by 4 bases; unmatched bases: 4. CDR3 DNA: TGTGCCAGCAGCCAGGACAGGGCTAGCTATGGCTACACCTTC. Translating it yields CASSQDRASYGYTF.